This entry lists 27 T cell receptor beta chains sequenced from one sample in a study of immune heterogeneity within non-small cell lung tumors. A multiplex PCR containing 32 V primers and 13 J primers was used to amplify TCR beta CDR3. TCRdb passed the multiplex PCR reads through MiXCR, listing each CDR3 protein once. The sample carries 21,000 or so distinct CDR3 sequences, around 28% recorded once. Bulk tumor genomic DNA constituted the template, at roughly 660 ng per sample. During surgery, several far-apart biopsies were obtained from every primary tumor. Patients had untreated, newly diagnosed non-small cell lung cancer and underwent curative surgery. The sequenced material came from lung tumor tissue. All receptors come from a middle-aged man with non-small cell lung cancer.

Note on this clonotype: Possible read error: a much larger clone is one base away. The CDR3 DNA follows: TGTGCCAGCAGTGGGTCTTCTAACTATGGCTACACCTTC. Translating it yields CASSGSSNYGYTF. The V call is TRBV6-2 or TRBV6-3, the J call TRBJ1-2; D not resolved. Germline CDR1 MNHEY, CDR2 SVGEGT. This CDR3 comprises 13 residues. V lost 5 bases and J lost 0, with 7 bases in between.

V gene TRBV20-1 combines with J gene TRBJ2-1; 12 nucleotides agree with TRBD2. The germline V gene has CDR1 DFQATT and CDR2 SNEGSKA (reference sequence). This CDR3 contains 16 residues. V lost 5 bases, J lost 5 bases, and 10 bases stayed unmatched. The CDR3 sequence is CSAPHRTSGIHNEQFF. The DNA for the CDR3 is TGCAGTGCTCCCCATCGGACTAGCGGGATTCACAATGAGCAGTTCTTC.

Details on this clonotype: One base away lies a much larger clone, so this may be a sequencing read error. The CDR3 loop is CASRSGRLLFYEQYF. The CDR3 region has the DNA TGTGCCAGCAGATCGGGACGGCTCCTTTTTTACGAGCAGTACTTC. The V gene is TRBV6-1, the J gene TRBJ2-7, with D possibly called TRBD1 or TRBD2 (5 bases each). The germline gives CDR1 MNHNS, CDR2 SASEGT. CDR3 length: 15 residues. Trimming removed 6 bases from V and 4 bases from J, with 19 bases in between.

The chain recombines TRBV6-1 with TRBJ1-1; D uncertain. V was pared by 6 bases and J by 5 bases, with 13 bases between. CDR3 length: 13 residues. Germline V gene sequence: CDR1 MNHNS, CDR2 SASEGT. CDR3 region: CASSRTVGTEAFF. As DNA, the CDR3 is TGTGCCAGCAGCCGGACTGTGGGGACTGAAGCTTTCTTT.

As concerns this clonotype: A much larger clone differs by one base, so this may be a read error. The CDR3 protein is CASTENYDYTF. In DNA form, the CDR3 reads TGTGCCAGCACAGAAAACTATGACTACACCTTC. The chain is built from TRBV28 and TRBJ1-2; D unresolved. Germline V lookup: CDR1 MDHEN, CDR2 SYDVKM. This CDR3 has 11 amino acids.

This clonotype is medium-sized by share. This sequence joins TRBV20-1 and TRBJ1-3, with a weak D call TRBD1 (5 bases). Germline CDR1 DFQATT, CDR2 SNEGSKA (reference sequence). V was trimmed by 6 bases and J by 4 bases, leaving 16 bases between them. The CDR3 loop spans 14 amino acids. CDR3 sequence: CSAVIREKGNTIYF. CDR3 in DNA: TGCAGTGCGGTGATCAGGGAGAAGGGAAACACCATATATTTT.

Remarks on this clonotype: Given a much more abundant clone one base away, this may be a read error. The rearrangement joins TRBV20-1 to TRBJ2-7; D call uncertain. Germline-derived CDR1 and CDR2 are DFQATT and SNEGSKA (reference sequence). Between the trimmed V and J ends, which lost 3 bases and 4 bases, there was a span of 10 bases. The CDR3 is 12 residues long. In DNA, the CDR3 is TGCAGTGCTAGGAGAACTCGGTACGAGCAGTACTTC. Amino acids: CSARRTRYEQYF.

The genes are TRBV11-1 and TRBJ2-5; a possible D gene is TRBD1 (5 bases). V dropped 3 bases and J dropped 5 bases, with 16 bases sitting between them. Per germline, CDR1 SGHAT and CDR2 FQDESV (reference sequence). The CDR3 totals 15 residues. CDR3 in amino acids: CASSLGLGQGETQYF. For the CDR3, the DNA is TGTGCCAGCAGCTTGGGATTAGGGCAGGGTGAGACCCAGTACTTC.

Concerning this clonotype: A much larger clone differs by one base, so this may be a read error. The chain recombines TRBV2 with TRBJ2-1; TRBD1 matches 8 bases. Germline V gene sequence: CDR1 SNHLY, CDR2 FYNNEI. The CDR3 is 13 amino acids. The V and J ends lost 8 bases and 6 bases, in that order; junction bases with no gene match: 6. The CDR3 spells CASEDRVTNEQFF. For the CDR3, the DNA is TGTGCCAGCGAGGACAGGGTGACCAATGAGCAGTTCTTC.

This clonotype has a handful of counts. The V call is TRBV25-1, the J call TRBJ1-1; the D is unclear. This CDR3 is 14 amino acids long. Germline V gene sequence: CDR1 MGHDK, CDR2 SYGVNS. Trimming cost V 7 bases and J 1 base, with 13 bases left between them. CDR3 amino acids: CASTLGLANTEAFF. The CDR3 DNA reads as TGTGCCAGCACTTTAGGGTTGGCGAACACTGAAGCTTTCTTT.

In its sample, this clonotype is medium-sized. V gene TRBV27 combines with J gene TRBJ2-7; possible D gene TRBD2, 7 bases. The CDR3 runs to 15 residues. V was cut by 4 bases and J by 0 bases, with 13 bases left in between. CDR1 is MNHEY and CDR2 is SMNVEV in the germline V gene (reference sequence). The CDR3 is CASSSWRGHSYEQYF. In nucleotides, the CDR3 is TGTGCCAGCAGTTCCTGGCGGGGGCACTCCTACGAGCAGTACTTC.

By share of the sample, this clonotype is medium-sized. This chain uses TRBV5-5 with TRBJ1-1; weak D call: TRBD1 (6 bases). The germline V gene has CDR1 SGHKS and CDR2 YYEKEE (reference sequence). This CDR3 contains 14 residues. Trimming shortened V by 2 bases and J by 0 bases, and 8 bases separated the two germline ends. The CDR3 here is CASSFGTLNTEAFF. The DNA for the CDR3 is TGTGCCAGCAGCTTCGGGACATTGAACACTGAAGCTTTCTTT.

By its share, this clonotype is medium-sized. The rearrangement uses TRBV12-3 or TRBV12-4 and TRBJ2-3; D is unclear. The V end lost 5 bases, the J end lost 9 bases, and 15 bases lay between the germline ends. The CDR3 covers 13 residues. CDR3 DNA sequence: TGTGCCAGCAGTCCTCCCCATTTGCAGACGCAGTATTTT. This translates into CASSPPHLQTQYF.

This clonotype was recorded a few times. This chain uses TRBV7-9 with TRBJ2-1; TRBD2 matches 9 bases. Losses at the gene ends were 2 bases for V and 7 bases for J; bases not matched to a gene: 6. CDR1 and CDR2 (germline): SEHNR, FQNEAQ (reference sequence). CDR3 length: 15 amino acids. CDR3 nucleotides: TGTGCCAGCAGCTTATTCTCGCGGGAGGGAAATGAGCAGTTCTTC. Translation gives CASSLFSREGNEQFF. The full variable domain, in which reference TRBV7-9 and TRBJ2-1 provide the parts outside the CDR3, is DTGVSQNPRHKITKRGQNVTFRCDPISEHNRLYWYRQTLGQGPEFLTYFQNEAQLEKSRLLSDRFSAERPKGSFSTLEIQRTEQGDSAMYLCASSLFSREGNEQFFGPGTRLTVL.

This clonotype appeared many times. The chain recombines TRBV9 with TRBJ1-1, with unresolved D. V was trimmed by 0 bases and J by 3 bases, leaving 6 bases between them. The germline V gene has CDR1 SGDLS and CDR2 YYNGEE. CDR3 length equals 13 residues. In DNA, the CDR3 is TGTGCCAGCAGCGTAGCGCAGTACACTGAAGCTTTCTTT. Residues: CASSVAQYTEAFF.

This clonotype was found once. The chain carries TRBV28 and TRBJ1-6; no clear D. Germline V gene data show CDR1 as MDHEN and CDR2 as SYDVKM. The V and J ends lost 10 bases and 4 bases respectively, with 17 bases between them. CDR3 length equals 15 residues. The CDR3 coding sequence is TGTGCCATCTTCCCCACCAAATCGTATAATTCACCCCTCCACTTT. It is translated as CAIFPTKSYNSPLHF.

This clonotype came up many times. The rearrangement links TRBV15 to TRBJ2-1, with TRBD2 matching over 9 bases. The CDR3 is 15 residues long. The germline V gene encodes CDR1 LNHNV and CDR2 YYDKDF (reference sequence). The ends lost 5 bases at V and 8 bases at J; junction bases unmatched: 10. This CDR3 reads CATSGREGLGDEQFF. DNA of the CDR3: TGTGCCACCAGCGGGCGGGAGGGCCTCGGCGATGAGCAGTTCTTC.

This clonotype was seen once. One base away lies a much larger clone, so this may be a sequencing read error. V is TRBV20-1 and J is TRBJ1-6; D is unclear. V shed 0 bases and J shed 9 bases, with 21 bases lying between them. The CDR3 is 17 residues long. Germline CDR1 and CDR2: DFQATT and SNEGSKA (reference sequence). The DNA for the CDR3 is TGCAGTGCTAGAGATAGTGGGCCAAAGGGTTTAAGTTCACCCCTCCACTTT. Translating gives CSARDSGPKGLSSPLHF.

Turning to this clonotype: With a much larger clone just one base away, this may be a read error. The chain recombines TRBV6-1 with TRBJ1-2, with TRBD1 identical over 7 bases. This CDR3 comprises 12 residues. Germline V gene data show CDR1 as MNHNS and CDR2 as SASEGT. The chain's CDR3 is CASSDWTGGYAF. The DNA for the CDR3 is TGTGCCAGCAGTGATTGGACAGGAGGCTACGCCTTC.

This clonotype was seen at least ten times. As DNA, the CDR3 is TGTGCCAGCTCACCCGGGACAGCCTCCTACGAGCAGTACTTC. It encodes CASSPGTASYEQYF. The genes are TRBV18 and TRBJ2-7; 7 nucleotides line up with TRBD1. Germline CDR1 reads KGHSH; CDR2 reads LQKENI. CDR3 length: 14 residues. The V gene end was trimmed by 3 bases and the J gene end by 0 bases; junction bases not matched to a gene: 2.

This rearrangement joins TRBV7-9 to TRBJ2-5; 9 bases fit TRBD2. The CDR3 spans 15 residues. The ends lost 6 bases at V and 2 bases at J; junction bases unmatched: 7. Germline V gene data show CDR1 as SEHNR and CDR2 as FQNEAQ (reference sequence). The CDR3 spells CASSPQLAGQETQYF. CDR3 sequence (DNA): TGTGCCAGCAGTCCGCAACTAGCGGGTCAAGAGACCCAGTACTTC.

A word on this clonotype: With a much larger clone just one base away, this may be a read error. V and J are TRBV7-8 and TRBJ1-6, with no clear D. Germline lookup yields CDR1 SGHVS and CDR2 FQNEAQ. CDR3 length: 12 residues. CDR3 nucleotides: TGTGCCAGCAGCTTTGCGGATTCACCCTTCCACTTT. Its translation is CASSFADSPFHF.

The chain has TRBV10-2 and TRBJ1-3, with 8 bases fitting TRBD1. This CDR3 contains 14 residues. J gave up 4 bases and V 6 bases, and 5 bases lay outside the gene matches. Germline values: CDR1 WSHSY, CDR2 SAAADI. The CDR3 DNA is TGCGCCAGCAGGGGACAGGCGGCCGGAAACACCATATATTTT. Protein product: CASRGQAAGNTIYF.

This clonotype has only a few counts. This chain links TRBV10-3 with TRBJ2-3; D is unresolved. Germline V gene sequence: CDR1 ENHRY, CDR2 SYGVKD. V was clipped by 10 bases and J by 6 bases, with 11 bases between them. The CDR3 extends over 11 amino acids. As DNA, the CDR3 is TGTGCCACCACCTTCATGGATACGCAGTATTTT. It specifies CATTFMDTQYF.

This clonotype has a handful of counts. The chain couples TRBV20-1 to TRBJ2-3, with 10 bases that match TRBD2. Losses at the gene ends were 5 bases for V and 4 bases for J; bases not matched to a gene: 15. Germline values: CDR1 DFQATT, CDR2 SNEGSKA (reference sequence). CDR3 length: 17 amino acids. The CDR3 protein is CSAPTLASGGGADTQYF. CDR3 in DNA: TGCAGTGCTCCCACCCTCGCTAGCGGGGGAGGGGCAGATACGCAGTATTTT.

This clonotype was seen a single time. The chain joins TRBV5-4 to TRBJ2-1; D is uncertain. Deletions cut 0 bases from V and 12 bases from J, with 10 bases between. The CDR3 runs to 12 residues. Germline V lookup: CDR1 SGHNT, CDR2 YYREEE (reference sequence). CDR3 region: CASSLDAERQFF. CDR3 DNA sequence: TGTGCCAGCAGCTTGGATGCTGAAAGGCAGTTCTTC.

The chain recombines TRBV6-2 or TRBV6-3 with TRBJ2-3; 7 positions agree with TRBD1. The CDR3 is 12 amino acids. CDR1 MNHEY and CDR2 SVGEGT come from the germline V gene. CDR3 sequence (DNA): TGTAAAACTAGGGGGCACACAGATACGCAGTATTTT. Its protein is CKTRGHTDTQYF.